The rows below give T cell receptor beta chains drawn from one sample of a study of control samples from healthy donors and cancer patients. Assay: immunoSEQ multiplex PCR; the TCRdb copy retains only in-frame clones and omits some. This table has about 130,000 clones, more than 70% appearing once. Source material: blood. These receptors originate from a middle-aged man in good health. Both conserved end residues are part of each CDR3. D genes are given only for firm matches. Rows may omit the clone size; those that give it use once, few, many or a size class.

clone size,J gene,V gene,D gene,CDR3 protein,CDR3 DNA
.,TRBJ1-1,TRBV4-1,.,CASSQDPGTPPRTEAFF,TGCGCCAGCAGCCAAGATCCCGGGACCCCTCCAAGGACTGAAGCTTTCTTT
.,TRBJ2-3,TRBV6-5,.,CASSYSLGRDTQYF,TGTGCCAGCAGTTACAGCTTGGGGAGAGATACGCAGTATTTT
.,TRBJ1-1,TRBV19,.,CASSKLLIENTEAFF,TGTGCCAGTAGTAAACTCCTTATAGAGAACACTGAAGCTTTCTTT
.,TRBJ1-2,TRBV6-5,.,CASTNGAPYGYTF,TGTGCCAGCACTAACGGGGCACCCTATGGCTACACCTTC
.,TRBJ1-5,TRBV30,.,CAWSVEGIGNQPQHF,TGTGCCTGGAGTGTCGAGGGAATCGGCAATCAGCCCCAGCATTTT
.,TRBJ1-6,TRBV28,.,CASSLEYSPLHF,TGTGCCAGCAGTTTGGAGTATTCACCCCTCCACTTT
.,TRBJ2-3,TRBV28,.,CASSLGTSTDTQYF,TGTGCCAGCAGTTTAGGGACTAGCACAGATACGCAGTATTTT
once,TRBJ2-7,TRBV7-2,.,CASSLVGVAYEQYF,TGTGCCAGCAGCCTGGTCGGGGTCGCCTACGAGCAGTACTTC
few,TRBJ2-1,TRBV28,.,CASSSIRSSYNEQFF,TGTGCCAGCAGTTCCATCCGGAGCTCCTACAATGAGCAGTTCTTC
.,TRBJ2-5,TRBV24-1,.,CATSDLQQGGMYF,TGTGCCACCAGTGATTTGCAGCAGGGGGGCATGTACTTC
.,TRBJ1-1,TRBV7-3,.,CASSPGGNTEAFF,TGTGCCAGCAGCCCCGGCGGGAACACTGAAGCTTTCTTT
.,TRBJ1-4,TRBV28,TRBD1,CASSSGTGATNEKLFF,TGTGCCAGCAGTTCAGGGACAGGGGCAACTAATGAAAAACTGTTTTTT
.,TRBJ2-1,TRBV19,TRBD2,CASSRTSVNEQFF,TGTGCCAGTAGTAGGACTAGCGTCAATGAGCAGTTCTTC
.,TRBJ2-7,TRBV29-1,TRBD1,CSVEDPGQGYEQYF,TGCAGCGTTGAAGACCCGGGACAGGGCTACGAGCAGTACTTC
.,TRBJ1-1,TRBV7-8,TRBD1,CASSMDRGRGTEAFF,TGTGCCAGCAGCATGGACAGGGGGCGCGGGACTGAAGCTTTCTTT
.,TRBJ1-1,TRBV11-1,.,CASSLFSVTEAFF,TGTGCCAGCAGCTTATTCTCGGTCACTGAAGCTTTCTTT
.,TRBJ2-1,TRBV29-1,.,CSVGDGGANEQFF,TGCAGCGTTGGTGACGGAGGGGCCAATGAGCAGTTCTTC
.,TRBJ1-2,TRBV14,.,CASSQGMTVNYGYTF,TGTGCCAGCAGCCAGGGGATGACAGTAAACTATGGCTACACCTTC
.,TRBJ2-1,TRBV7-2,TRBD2,CASSPRLAGGKFF,TGTGCCAGCAGCCCAAGACTAGCGGGGGGTAAGTTCTTC
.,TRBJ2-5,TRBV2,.,CASRSNTRGAETQYF,TGTGCCAGCAGGTCCAATACTAGAGGGGCGGAGACCCAGTACTTC
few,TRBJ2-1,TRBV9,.,CASSVGPAQPNEQFF,TGTGCCAGCAGCGTCGGACCAGCGCAACCCAATGAGCAGTTCTTC
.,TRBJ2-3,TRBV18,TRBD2,CASSPPASGGLTDTQYF,TGTGCCAGCTCACCACCAGCAAGCGGGGGTTTGACAGATACGCAGTATTTT
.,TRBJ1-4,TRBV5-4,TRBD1,CASSSTGAPNEKLFF,TGTGCCAGCAGCTCTACAGGGGCCCCTAATGAAAAACTGTTTTTT
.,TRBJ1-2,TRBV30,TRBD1,CAWSQGGLGYGYTF,TGTGCCTGGAGTCAGGGGGGGCTCGGCTATGGCTACACCTTC
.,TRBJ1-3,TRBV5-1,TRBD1,CASSLEATGQSRNTIYF,TGCGCCAGCAGCTTGGAGGCTACGGGACAGAGCAGAAACACCATATATTTT
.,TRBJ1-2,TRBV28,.,CASSTSGGLYYGYTF,TGTGCCAGCAGTACTAGTGGGGGCCTATACTATGGCTACACCTTC
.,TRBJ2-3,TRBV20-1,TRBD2,CSASRPSGGAIRADTQYF,TGCAGTGCTAGTCGGCCTAGCGGGGGGGCCATAAGGGCAGATACGCAGTATTTT
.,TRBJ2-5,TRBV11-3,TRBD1,CASSLRTGGLETQYF,TGTGCCAGCAGCTTACGGACAGGTGGTCTGGAGACCCAGTACTTC
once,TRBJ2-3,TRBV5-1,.,CASSTQGSADTQYF,TGCGCCAGCAGCACCCAGGGTAGTGCAGATACGCAGTATTTT
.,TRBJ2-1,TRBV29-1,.,CSVELADYNEQFF,TGCAGCGTTGAATTAGCGGACTACAATGAGCAGTTCTTC
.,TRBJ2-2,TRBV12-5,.,CASGSGLNTGELFF,TGTGCTAGTGGTTCAGGGTTAAACACCGGGGAGCTGTTTTTT
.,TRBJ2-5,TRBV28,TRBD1,CASSLDRGLETQYF,TGTGCCAGCAGTCTGGACAGGGGGCTTGAGACCCAGTACTTC
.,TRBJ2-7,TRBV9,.,CASSVEGSHYEQYF,TGTGCCAGCAGCGTAGAGGGCAGTCACTACGAGCAGTACTTC
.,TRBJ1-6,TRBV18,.,CASSPVGSSSPLHF,TGTGCCAGCTCACCTGTGGGCTCGAGTTCACCCCTCCACTTT
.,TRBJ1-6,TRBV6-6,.,CASRPSATGALHF,TGTGCCAGCAGACCATCGGCGACAGGAGCCCTCCACTTT
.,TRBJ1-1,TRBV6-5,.,CVAGYTEAFF,TGTGTGGCTGGGTACACTGAAGCTTTCTTT
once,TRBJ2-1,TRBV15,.,CATSRLRGASYNEQFF,TGTGCCACCAGCAGACTACGGGGGGCCTCCTACAATGAGCAGTTCTTC
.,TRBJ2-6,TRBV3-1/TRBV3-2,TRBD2,CASSLRTGGTGANVLTF,TGTGCCAGCAGCCTACGTACGGGGGGGACTGGGGCCAACGTCCTGACTTTC
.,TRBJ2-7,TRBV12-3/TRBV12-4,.,CASSLERSEQYF,TGTGCCAGCAGTTTAGAGCGGTCCGAGCAGTACTTC
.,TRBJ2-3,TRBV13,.,CASSSSYDTQYF,TGTGCCAGCAGCTCTAGTTACGATACGCAGTATTTT
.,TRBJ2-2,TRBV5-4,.,CASSFPGVSAGELFF,TGTGCCAGCAGCTTCCCAGGGGTGTCCGCCGGGGAGCTGTTTTTT
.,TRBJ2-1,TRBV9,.,CASSARPGINEQFF,TGTGCCAGCAGCGCCCGCCCGGGGATCAATGAGCAGTTCTTC
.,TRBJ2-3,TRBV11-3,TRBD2,CASSSRTSGDTDTQYF,TGTGCCAGCAGCTCACGGACTAGCGGGGACACAGATACGCAGTATTTT
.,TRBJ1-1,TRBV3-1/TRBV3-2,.,CASSRPGQPNTEAFF,TGTGCCAGCAGCCGCCCGGGACAACCGAACACTGAAGCTTTCTTT
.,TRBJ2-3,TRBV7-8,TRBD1,CASSSWGRTGLNDTQYF,TGTGCCAGCAGCTCTTGGGGGAGGACAGGGCTAAACGATACGCAGTATTTT
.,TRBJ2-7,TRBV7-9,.,CASSPTMPPYEQYF,TGTGCCAGCAGCCCCACTATGCCGCCGTACGAGCAGTACTTC
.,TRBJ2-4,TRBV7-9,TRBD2,CASSPVGGKNIQYF,TGTGCCAGCAGCCCAGTGGGGGGGAAAAACATTCAGTACTTC
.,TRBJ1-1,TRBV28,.,CASSLGAAPNTEAFF,TGTGCCAGCAGTTTAGGGGCGGCCCCGAACACTGAAGCTTTCTTT
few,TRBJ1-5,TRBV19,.,CASSDRQRDQPQHF,TGTGCCAGTAGTGACCGGCAGAGGGATCAGCCCCAGCATTTT
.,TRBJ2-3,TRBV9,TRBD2,CASSTARSGGASTDTQYF,TGTGCCAGCAGCACTGCCCGTAGCGGGGGTGCTAGCACAGATACGCAGTATTTT
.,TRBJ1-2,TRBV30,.,CAFVHGYGYTF,TGTGCCTTCGTACATGGCTATGGCTACACCTTC
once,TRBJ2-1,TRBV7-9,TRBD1,CASSPRDRGYNEQFF,TGTGCCAGCAGTCCTCGGGACAGGGGCTACAATGAGCAGTTCTTC